The present T cell receptor (beta chain) was sequenced within a study of cytomegalovirus exposure and HLA in healthy donors. The study, taken as a whole, reports: Prior analysis indicated that the majority of TCR beta V segments exhibited productivity approximately 90% or approximately 30% of the time. The study recorded 150 to 200 TCR beta chains that were cytomegalovirus-associated. As a later analysis revealed, most CMV-associated TCR beta chains appeared HLA-restricted. TCR association rates varied by HLA locus in a later analysis, with DRB1 highest and HLA-C lowest.

PCR used 60 Vbeta primers and 13 Jbeta primers. Libraries were prepared by immunoSEQ multiplex PCR; TCRdb keeps only in-frame clonotypes and omits some of them. Among about 94,000 clones listed, around 80% were seen once. Regarding this clone: Its target is unknown. Relative to the germline gene, one junction end is altered; a read error may explain this.

CDR3 length equals 16 residues. Germline V gene sequence: CDR1 ENHRY, CDR2 SYGVKD. The gene calls are TRBV10-3 and TRBJ1-6, with a weak D call TRBD1 (5 bases). The sequenced sample consisted of PBMCs. The source of this sequence is an older woman in good health and CMV-seronegative. CDR3 loop: CAISEALDSYDSPLHF. CDR3 DNA sequence: TGTGCCATCAGTGAGGCCCTCGACAGCTATGATTCACCCCTCCACTTT.